Given below is one T cell receptor (beta chain) in context. Its antigen remains unidentified. The data were taken from a study of siplizumab effects on memory and regulatory T cells. The study's findings and limits: Naive T cells seemed more diverse than memory cells; they also seemed major alloresponse contributors.

The CDR3 loop spans 14 amino acids. After removal of 3 bases from V and 9 bases from J, the junction contained 6 bases not matched to a gene. Germline lookup yields CDR1 MDHEN and CDR2 SYDVKM. Sequencing was performed with immunoSEQ multiplex PCR; in TCRdb, only in-frame clones are kept and a portion is missing. The sample records roughly 100,000 clones, around 90% being singletons. The V and J genes are TRBV28 and TRBJ2-2, with TRBD1 matching 8 bases. The sequencing input was non-Treg CD4+ T cells sorted from blood. This sequence originates from a human donor in good health. The CDR3 spells CASSLGGQVRELFF. As DNA, the CDR3 is TGTGCCAGCAGTTTGGGGGGACAGGTCCGGGAGCTGTTTTTT.